The rows below give T cell receptor beta chains drawn from one sample of a study of cytomegalovirus exposure and HLA in healthy donors. TCRdb's table, derived via immunoSEQ multiplex PCR, lists solely in-frame clones and lacks some. The sample consists of 230,000 or so clones, 80% to 95% of them appearing once. Source material: PBMCs. These receptors were collected from a girl aged 2-15 years in good health and CMV-seronegative. Each CDR3 is given with its conserved first and last residue. Fields, in order: V gene, D gene, clone size, J gene, CDR3 protein, CDR3 DNA. A D gene is named only where the DNA matches it firmly. Clone size, where shown, is once, few, many, or a class for clones that have expanded.

V: TRBV21-1
D: -
size: -
J: TRBJ1-1
CDR3: CASSKTNPNTEAFF
DNA: TGTGCCAGCAGCAAGACAAATCCGAACACTGAAGCTTTCTTT

V: TRBV9
D: TRBD2
size: -
J: TRBJ2-7
CDR3: CASSPGGSSYEQYF
DNA: TGTGCCAGCAGCCCCGGGGGGAGCTCCTACGAGCAGTACTTC

V: TRBV27
D: -
size: -
J: TRBJ1-6
CDR3: CASSLLGQSNSPLHF
DNA: TGTGCCAGCAGCCTCCTGGGGCAGTCTAATTCACCCCTCCACTTT

V: TRBV18
D: -
size: -
J: TRBJ1-5
CDR3: CASSPNTGRNQPQHF
DNA: TGTGCCAGCTCTCCGAACACAGGGCGCAATCAGCCCCAGCATTTT

V: TRBV28
D: TRBD1
size: -
J: TRBJ1-1
CDR3: CASWGQGYTEAFF
DNA: TGTGCCAGCTGGGGACAGGGTTACACTGAAGCTTTCTTT

V: TRBV9
D: -
size: -
J: TRBJ2-2
CDR3: CASSLYPDGDTGELFF
DNA: TGTGCCAGCAGCTTGTACCCCGACGGAGACACCGGGGAGCTGTTTTTT

V: TRBV5-1
D: -
size: -
J: TRBJ2-1
CDR3: CASSLAGLSSYNEQFF
DNA: TGCGCCAGCAGCCTGGCGGGACTGAGCTCCTACAATGAGCAGTTCTTC

V: TRBV6-5
D: -
size: -
J: TRBJ2-5
CDR3: CASSYRAGLETQYF
DNA: TGTGCCAGCAGTTACCGAGCAGGGCTGGAGACCCAGTACTTC

V: TRBV6-6
D: TRBD1
size: -
J: TRBJ1-1
CDR3: CASSAEAGGITEAFF
DNA: TGTGCCAGCAGTGCGGAAGCAGGGGGCATCACTGAAGCTTTCTTT

V: TRBV13
D: TRBD2
size: -
J: TRBJ2-5
CDR3: CASSLGLAEGETQYF
DNA: TGTGCCAGCAGCCTGGGACTAGCGGAGGGAGAGACCCAGTACTTC

V: TRBV28
D: -
size: once
J: TRBJ1-1
CDR3: CASTVNTEAFF
DNA: TGTGCCAGCACTGTGAACACTGAAGCTTTCTTT

V: TRBV4-2
D: -
size: -
J: TRBJ2-2
CDR3: CASSQGTTNTGELFF
DNA: TGTGCCAGCAGCCAAGGGACTACCAACACCGGGGAGCTGTTTTTT

V: TRBV7-3
D: TRBD1
size: -
J: TRBJ2-1
CDR3: CASSLRSGQGTYNEQFF
DNA: TGTGCCAGCAGCTTACGATCGGGACAGGGAACCTACAATGAGCAGTTCTTC

V: TRBV7-9
D: -
size: -
J: TRBJ2-2
CDR3: CASSSAWTDFFTGELFF
DNA: TGTGCCAGCAGCTCAGCGTGGACAGATTTCTTTACCGGGGAGCTGTTTTTT

V: TRBV6-1
D: -
size: -
J: TRBJ1-2
CDR3: CASSRVALQYGYTF
DNA: TGTGCCAGCAGCAGGGTTGCGCTCCAGTATGGCTACACCTTC

V: TRBV6-6
D: TRBD1
size: -
J: TRBJ2-7
CDR3: CASSPPGQAYEQYF
DNA: TGTGCCAGCAGTCCCCCGGGACAGGCCTACGAGCAGTACTTC

V: TRBV2
D: -
size: -
J: TRBJ1-6
CDR3: CASTVGQGGNNSPLHF
DNA: TGTGCCAGCACCGTGGGTCAGGGCGGGAATAATTCACCCCTCCACTTT

V: TRBV9
D: TRBD2
size: -
J: TRBJ2-3
CDR3: CASSAVTAGLIDTQYF
DNA: TGTGCCAGCAGCGCCGTGACAGCGGGGCTTATAGATACGCAGTATTTT

V: TRBV9
D: -
size: -
J: TRBJ2-5
CDR3: CASSASPGGRYQETQYF
DNA: TGTGCCAGCAGCGCCTCTCCCGGAGGGCGGTACCAAGAGACCCAGTACTTC

V: TRBV14
D: TRBD2
size: -
J: TRBJ2-1
CDR3: CASSQGPGLAANEQFF
DNA: TGTGCCAGCAGCCAAGGACCGGGACTAGCGGCCAATGAGCAGTTCTTC

V: TRBV7-8
D: TRBD2
size: -
J: TRBJ2-5
CDR3: CASSFPGLAGGAQYF
DNA: TGTGCCAGCAGCTTTCCTGGACTAGCGGGAGGGGCCCAGTACTTC

V: TRBV5-1
D: TRBD1
size: -
J: TRBJ2-7
CDR3: CASSSGQGATYEQYF
DNA: TGCGCCAGCAGCTCAGGACAGGGGGCGACATACGAGCAGTACTTC

V: TRBV19
D: -
size: -
J: TRBJ2-5
CDR3: CASSITGETQYF
DNA: TGTGCCAGTAGTATAACTGGAGAGACCCAGTACTTC

V: TRBV5-1
D: -
size: -
J: TRBJ2-4
CDR3: CASRYTGILDIQYF
DNA: TGCGCCAGCAGGTATACGGGGATTTTGGACATTCAGTACTTC

V: TRBV13
D: -
size: -
J: TRBJ1-4
CDR3: CASQKRGEGNEKLFF
DNA: TGTGCCAGCCAGAAAAGAGGGGAGGGGAATGAAAAACTGTTTTTT

V: TRBV28
D: -
size: -
J: TRBJ2-6
CDR3: CASSQGTGANVLTF
DNA: TGTGCCAGCTCGCAGGGTACTGGGGCCAACGTCCTGACTTTC

V: TRBV2
D: -
size: -
J: TRBJ1-1
CDR3: CASSEGGTGEAFF
DNA: TGTGCCAGCAGTGAAGGAGGCACAGGCGAAGCTTTCTTT

V: TRBV21-1
D: -
size: -
J: TRBJ2-1
CDR3: CATTGTPYNEQFF
DNA: TGTGCCACCACCGGGACACCCTACAATGAGCAGTTCTTC

V: TRBV6-6
D: -
size: -
J: TRBJ1-3
CDR3: CASGSGTGGANTIYF
DNA: TGTGCCAGCGGTTCCGGCACGGGGGGGGCAAACACCATATATTTT

V: TRBV13
D: TRBD1
size: -
J: TRBJ1-2
CDR3: CASSLTGGVYTF
DNA: TGTGCCAGCAGCCTCACAGGGGGCGTCTACACCTTC

V: TRBV6-1
D: -
size: -
J: TRBJ2-7
CDR3: CASSAIYEQYF
DNA: TGTGCCAGCAGTGCCATCTACGAGCAGTACTTC

V: TRBV7-9
D: -
size: -
J: TRBJ2-7
CDR3: CASSFRTSYEQYF
DNA: TGTGCCAGCAGCTTCCGGACATCCTACGAGCAGTACTTC

V: TRBV28
D: -
size: -
J: TRBJ1-6
CDR3: CASSPLDTRGSPLHF
DNA: TGTGCCAGCAGCCCCTTGGACACGCGTGGCTCACCCCTCCACTTT

V: TRBV27
D: -
size: once
J: TRBJ1-5
CDR3: CASSLAAGSNQPQHF
DNA: TGTGCCAGCAGTTTAGCCGCGGGCAGCAATCAGCCCCAGCATTTT

V: TRBV29-1
D: TRBD2
size: -
J: TRBJ2-3
CDR3: CSVEGKGGSSTDTQYF
DNA: TGCAGCGTTGAGGGTAAGGGCGGGAGTAGCACAGATACGCAGTATTTT

V: TRBV13
D: TRBD1
size: -
J: TRBJ2-5
CDR3: CASSEDRAKTQYF
DNA: TGTGCCAGCAGCGAGGACAGGGCAAAGACCCAGTACTTC

V: TRBV4-1
D: -
size: -
J: TRBJ2-1
CDR3: CASSQGPREQFF
DNA: TGCGCCAGCAGCCAAGGGCCCCGTGAGCAGTTCTTC

V: TRBV28
D: TRBD2
size: -
J: TRBJ2-2
CDR3: CASSELAGGFANTGELFF
DNA: TGTGCCAGCAGTGAACTAGCGGGGGGCTTCGCGAACACCGGGGAGCTGTTTTTT

V: TRBV4-1
D: TRBD1
size: -
J: TRBJ2-3
CDR3: CASSQRDLGQGGLTDTQYF
DNA: TGCGCCAGCAGCCAAAGGGACCTGGGACAGGGAGGACTCACAGATACGCAGTATTTT

V: TRBV4-2
D: TRBD1
size: once
J: TRBJ2-7
CDR3: CASSRTTGFTYEQYF
DNA: TGTGCCAGCAGCCGAACGACAGGGTTCACCTACGAGCAGTACTTC

V: TRBV7-8
D: TRBD2
size: -
J: TRBJ2-1
CDR3: CASSLSGGANNEQFF
DNA: TGTGCCAGCAGCTTGAGCGGGGGGGCTAACAATGAGCAGTTCTTC

V: TRBV7-9
D: TRBD1
size: once
J: TRBJ1-5
CDR3: CASSKGQGAESNQPQHF
DNA: TGTGCCAGCAGTAAAGGACAGGGGGCAGAAAGCAATCAGCCCCAGCATTTT

V: TRBV7-9
D: TRBD1
size: -
J: TRBJ1-2
CDR3: CASSSTGALTYGYTF
DNA: TGTGCCAGCAGTTCTACAGGGGCCCTTACGTATGGCTACACCTTC

V: TRBV9
D: TRBD2
size: once
J: TRBJ2-3
CDR3: CASSGSLAGGTPDTQYF
DNA: TGTGCCAGCAGCGGGAGCCTAGCGGGGGGGACCCCAGATACGCAGTATTTT

V: TRBV5-1
D: TRBD2
size: -
J: TRBJ2-3
CDR3: CASSPQLSGGPHGTQYF
DNA: TGCGCCAGCAGCCCGCAGTTGAGCGGGGGCCCCCACGGTACGCAGTATTTT

V: TRBV4-1
D: -
size: -
J: TRBJ1-1
CDR3: CASSQDLGGWNTEAFF
DNA: TGCGCCAGCAGCCAAGACCTAGGCGGATGGAACACTGAAGCTTTCTTT

V: TRBV6-5
D: TRBD2
size: -
J: TRBJ2-1
CDR3: CASSSDLGLPYNEQFF
DNA: TGTGCCAGCAGTTCCGACTTGGGACTACCCTACAATGAGCAGTTCTTC

V: TRBV11-2
D: -
size: few
J: TRBJ1-1
CDR3: CASSLGRGTEAFF
DNA: TGTGCCAGCAGCTTAGGACGCGGCACTGAAGCTTTCTTT

V: TRBV7-9
D: -
size: -
J: TRBJ2-6
CDR3: CASSHARGAQGANVLTF
DNA: TGTGCCAGCAGCCATGCTCGTGGGGCGCAAGGGGCCAACGTCCTGACTTTC

V: TRBV11-2
D: -
size: -
J: TRBJ2-7
CDR3: CASSREEQYF
DNA: TGTGCCAGCAGCCGGGAAGAGCAGTACTTC

V: TRBV9
D: TRBD1
size: once
J: TRBJ1-1
CDR3: CASSEGTVNTEAFF
DNA: TGTGCCAGCAGCGAAGGGACAGTGAACACTGAAGCTTTCTTT

V: TRBV5-8
D: TRBD1
size: -
J: TRBJ2-1
CDR3: CASSLGTGQDNEQFF
DNA: TGTGCCAGCAGCTTGGGGACAGGGCAGGACAATGAGCAGTTCTTC

V: TRBV6-5
D: -
size: -
J: TRBJ2-2
CDR3: CASSSGGPTGELFF
DNA: TGTGCCAGCAGTTCCGGCGGGCCCACCGGGGAGCTGTTTTTT

V: TRBV10-3
D: -
size: -
J: TRBJ2-3
CDR3: CAISESLAAGTDTQYF
DNA: TGTGCCATCAGTGAGTCCTTAGCAGCCGGCACAGATACGCAGTATTTT

V: TRBV21-1
D: -
size: -
J: TRBJ2-7
CDR3: CASSKGPQGACEQYF
DNA: TGTGCCAGCAGCAAAGGACCACAGGGAGCGTGCGAGCAGTACTTC

V: TRBV13
D: TRBD1
size: -
J: TRBJ2-5
CDR3: CASSQTGVQETQYF
DNA: TGTGCCAGCAGCCAAACAGGGGTCCAAGAGACCCAGTACTTC

V: TRBV5-8
D: TRBD2
size: -
J: TRBJ2-1
CDR3: CASSLSFWTSGRPPSEQFF
DNA: TGTGCCAGCAGCTTGTCCTTCTGGACTAGCGGGAGACCCCCCTCTGAGCAGTTCTTC

V: TRBV18
D: TRBD1
size: -
J: TRBJ2-7
CDR3: CASSPRTGGAYEQYF
DNA: TGTGCCAGCTCACCCAGGACAGGGGGCGCCTACGAGCAGTACTTC

V: TRBV5-6
D: -
size: -
J: TRBJ1-4
CDR3: CASSLSPGGEKLFF
DNA: TGTGCCAGCAGCTTGTCACCGGGGGGTGAAAAACTGTTTTTT

V: TRBV9
D: TRBD2
size: -
J: TRBJ2-1
CDR3: CASSAGGGPYNEQFF
DNA: TGTGCCAGCAGCGCCGGGGGGGGCCCCTACAATGAGCAGTTCTTC